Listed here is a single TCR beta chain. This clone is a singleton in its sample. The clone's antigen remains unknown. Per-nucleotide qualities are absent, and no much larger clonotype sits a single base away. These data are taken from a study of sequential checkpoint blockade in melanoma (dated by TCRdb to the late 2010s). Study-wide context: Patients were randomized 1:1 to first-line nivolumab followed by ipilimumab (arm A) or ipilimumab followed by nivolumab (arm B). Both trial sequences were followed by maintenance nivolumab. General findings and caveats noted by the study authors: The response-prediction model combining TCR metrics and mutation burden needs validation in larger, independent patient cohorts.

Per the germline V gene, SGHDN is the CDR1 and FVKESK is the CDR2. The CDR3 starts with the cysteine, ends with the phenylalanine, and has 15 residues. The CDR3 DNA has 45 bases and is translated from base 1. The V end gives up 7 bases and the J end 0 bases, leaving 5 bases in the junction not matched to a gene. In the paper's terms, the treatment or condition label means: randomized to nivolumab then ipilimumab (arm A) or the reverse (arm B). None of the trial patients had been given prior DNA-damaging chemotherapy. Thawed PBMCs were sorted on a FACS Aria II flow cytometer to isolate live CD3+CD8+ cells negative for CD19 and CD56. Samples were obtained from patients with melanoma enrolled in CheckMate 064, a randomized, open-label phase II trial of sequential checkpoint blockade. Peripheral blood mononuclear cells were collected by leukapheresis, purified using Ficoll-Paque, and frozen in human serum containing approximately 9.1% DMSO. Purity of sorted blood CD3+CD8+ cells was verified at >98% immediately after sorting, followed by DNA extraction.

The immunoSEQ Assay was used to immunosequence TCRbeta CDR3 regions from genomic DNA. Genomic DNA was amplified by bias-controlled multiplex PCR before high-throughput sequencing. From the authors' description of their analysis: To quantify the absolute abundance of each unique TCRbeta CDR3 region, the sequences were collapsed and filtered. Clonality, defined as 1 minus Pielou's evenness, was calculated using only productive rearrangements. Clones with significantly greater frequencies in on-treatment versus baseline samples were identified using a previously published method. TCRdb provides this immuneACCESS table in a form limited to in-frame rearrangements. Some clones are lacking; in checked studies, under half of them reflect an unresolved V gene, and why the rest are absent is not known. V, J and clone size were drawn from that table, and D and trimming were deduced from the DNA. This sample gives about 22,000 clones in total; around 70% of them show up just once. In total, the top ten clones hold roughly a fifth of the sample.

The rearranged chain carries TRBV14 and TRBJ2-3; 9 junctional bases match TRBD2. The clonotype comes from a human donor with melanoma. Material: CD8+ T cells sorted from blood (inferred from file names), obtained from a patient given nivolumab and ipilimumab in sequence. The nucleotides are TGTGCCAGCACCGAGCGGGGGGCTAGCACAGATACGCAGTATTTT. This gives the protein CASTERGASTDTQYF.